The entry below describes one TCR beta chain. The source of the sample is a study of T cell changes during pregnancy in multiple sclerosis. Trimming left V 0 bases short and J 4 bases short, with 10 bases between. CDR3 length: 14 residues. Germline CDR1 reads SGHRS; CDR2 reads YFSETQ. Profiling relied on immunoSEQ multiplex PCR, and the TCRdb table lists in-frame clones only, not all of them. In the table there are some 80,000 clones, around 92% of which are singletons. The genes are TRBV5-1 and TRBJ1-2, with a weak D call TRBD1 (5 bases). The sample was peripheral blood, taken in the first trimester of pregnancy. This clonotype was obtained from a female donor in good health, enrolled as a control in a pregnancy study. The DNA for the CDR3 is TGCGCCAGCAGCTTGGCGACAGCAGCCTATGGCTACACCTTC. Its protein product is CASSLATAAYGYTF.